The 8 T cell receptor beta chains below all came from one sample that was sequenced in a study of neoadjuvant anti-PD-1 for oral cavity cancer. The data were produced by immunoSEQ multiplex PCR, yet TCRdb's version contains in-frame clones alone and is incomplete. The data show around 81,000 clones, with approximately 84% seen just once and 3.1% held by the top ten. Source: PBMCs, taken before nivolumab (anti-PD-1) treatment. The receptors derive from a person aged 40-85 years with oral cavity squamous cell carcinoma.

This clone has only a few counts. This chain uses TRBV6-5 with TRBJ1-1, with D perhaps matching TRBD1 (5 bases). V lost 6 bases and J lost 0, with 11 bases in between. Germline V gene sequence: CDR1 MNHEY, CDR2 SVGAGI. CDR3 length: 14 residues. As DNA, the CDR3 is TGTGCCAGCAGATTCGGGACCTTGAACACTGAAGCTTTCTTT. Its protein product is CASRFGTLNTEAFF.

V is TRBV7-9 and J is TRBJ2-2; D remains unclear. The CDR3 has 15 residues. Germline V gene sequence: CDR1 SEHNR, CDR2 FQNEAQ (reference sequence). V dropped 7 bases and J dropped 4 bases, with 16 bases sitting between them. The CDR3, as DNA: TGTGCCAGCACCGGTTCCCCAGTTTTCACCGGGGAGCTGTTTTTT. Translation: CASTGSPVFTGELFF.

As for this clone: An end of the junction does not agree with germline; a read error may underlie this. This chain joins TRBV7-9 and TRBJ1-4; tentatively, D is TRBD1 (6 bases). Germline V CDR1 and CDR2: SEHNR, FQNEAQ (reference sequence). The CDR3 runs to 12 residues. The CDR3, as DNA: TGTGCCAGCAGCTTCCCTGGGGGACACCCAAATTTT. As protein: CASSFPGGHPNF. The full variable domain, with the rest looked up from reference TRBV7-9 and TRBJ1-4, is DTGVSQNPRHKITKRGQNVTFRCDPISEHNRLYWYRQTLGQGPEFLTYFQNEAQLEKSRLLSDRFSAERPKGSFSTLEIQRTEQGDSAMYLCASSFPGGHPNFGSGTQLSVL.

The CDR3: CASTSEGSDNEQFF. The CDR3 nucleotides are TGTGCCAGCACCAGCGAGGGTTCGGACAATGAGCAGTTCTTC. The chain employs TRBV2 and TRBJ2-1; tentatively, D is TRBD2 (5 bases). The CDR3 covers 14 residues. V was shortened by 7 bases and J by 5 bases, with 15 bases between the two germline ends. The germline V gene has CDR1 SNHLY and CDR2 FYNNEI.

V is TRBV6-6 and J is TRBJ1-5; D ambiguous. This CDR3 has 15 residues. V was clipped by 0 bases and J by 8 bases, with 14 bases between them. From germline, CDR1 is MNHNY and CDR2 SVGAGI (reference sequence). CDR3 sequence: CASSYSRAADEPQHF. In DNA, the CDR3 is TGTGCCAGCAGTTACTCTAGGGCAGCAGACGAGCCCCAGCATTTT.

This chain connects TRBV28 to TRBJ2-7; D not certain. CDR3 size: 11 residues. Trimming shortened V by 6 bases and J by 4 bases, and 7 bases separated the two germline ends. The germline V gene has CDR1 MDHEN and CDR2 SYDVKM. This CDR3 is CASSKGYEQYF. The CDR3, as DNA: TGTGCCAGCAGCAAGGGATACGAGCAGTACTTC. The whole variable domain, remainder taken from reference TRBV28 and TRBJ2-7, is DVKVTQSSRYLVKRTGEKVFLECVQDMDHENMFWYRQDPGLGLRLIYFSYDVKMKEKGDIPEGYSVSREKKERFSLILESASTNQTSMYLCASSKGYEQYFGPGTRLTVT.

V gene TRBV7-9 combines with J gene TRBJ2-1; 7 nucleotides line up with TRBD2. After removal of 1 base from V and 12 bases from J, the junction contained 6 bases not matched to a gene. The germline V gene encodes CDR1 SEHNR and CDR2 FQNEAQ (reference sequence). CDR3 length: 13 residues. CDR3 sequence: CASSLVASGGQFF. The CDR3 bases are TGTGCCAGCAGCTTAGTAGCTAGCGGAGGGCAGTTCTTC.

This chain joins TRBV11-2 and TRBJ2-2; D gene ambiguous. V lost 1 base and J 7 bases, leaving 10 bases between the germline ends. Germline V gives CDR1 SGHAT, CDR2 FQNNGV. The CDR3 sequence is 14 residues long. CDR3 sequence (DNA): TGTGCCAGCAGCTTAGTCCCGCTTGGCGGGGAGCTGTTTTTT. Encoded protein: CASSLVPLGGELFF.